The next 7 T cell receptor beta chains were all read from a single sample in a study of cytomegalovirus exposure and HLA in healthy donors. PCR used 60 Vbeta primers and 13 Jbeta primers. Method: immunoSEQ multiplex PCR; TCRdb's copy keeps in-frame clones and lacks some. The table includes over 150,000 clones, less than 85% detected once. Sequenced: PBMCs. These receptors all come from a man aged 35-49 years in good health and CMV-seronegative.

This clone has only one observation. The rearrangement uses TRBV6-4 and TRBJ2-3; the match to TRBD2 covers 12 bases. There are 17 residues in the CDR3. V trimming: 6 bases; J trimming: 0 bases; junction bases outside the gene matches: 7. Germline V CDR1 and CDR2: MRHNA, SNTAGT. This CDR3 reads CASRQTSGGTSTDTQYF. DNA for the CDR3: TGTGCCAGCAGGCAGACTAGCGGGGGAACTAGCACAGATACGCAGTATTTT.

CDR3 DNA sequence: TGTGCCAGCAGTTTAGCTGACAGGGTAAGTCAGCCCCAGCATTTT. Translation gives CASSLADRVSQPQHF. The chain employs TRBV28 and TRBJ1-5; 7 bases agree with TRBD1. CDR1 and CDR2 from the germline V gene are MDHEN and SYDVKM. The CDR3 spans 15 residues. J gave up 6 bases and V 2 bases, and 7 bases lay outside the gene matches.

This clone was seen more than once but under ten times. This chain joins TRBV2 and TRBJ2-7; maybe TRBD1 (8 bases). The CDR3 is 15 amino acids. The germline V gene has CDR1 SNHLY and CDR2 FYNNEI. The V and J ends lost 7 bases and 6 bases respectively, with 22 bases between them. Here the CDR3 DNA reads TGTGCCAGCACCTCAGGGGGCGGGGGATGGCCCGAGCAGTACTTC. Protein: CASTSGGGGWPEQYF.

The chain employs TRBV5-1 and TRBJ2-1, with 10 bases aligning to TRBD2. V shed 4 bases and J 5 bases; nucleotides not matched to a gene: 3. CDR3 length: 14 amino acids. Germline assignment: CDR1 SGHRS and CDR2 YFSETQ. CDR3 in DNA: TGCGCCAGCAGCCAAACTAGCGGGAACAATGAGCAGTTCTTC. Amino acids: CASSQTSGNNEQFF.

This chain joins TRBV5-1 and TRBJ2-1; TRBD2 agrees at 8 bases. Germline assignment: CDR1 SGHRS and CDR2 YFSETQ. This CDR3 has 12 amino acids. Germline trimming cut 7 bases from V and 4 bases from J; bases unmatched to any gene: 1. DNA of the CDR3: TGCGCCAGCTCTAGCGGGTACAATGAGCAGTTCTTC. Amino acid sequence: CASSSGYNEQFF.

The chain links TRBV9 to TRBJ1-2, with a weak D call TRBD1 (6 bases). Per the germline V gene, CDR1 is SGDLS and CDR2 is YYNGEE. V lost 4 bases to trimming and J lost 7 bases, with 26 bases between them. This CDR3 contains 17 residues. The CDR3 DNA follows: TGTGCCAGCAGCCCGGGGCTAAACAGGGAAGGGAGTGGTGGCTACACCTTC. Protein product: CASSPGLNREGSGGYTF.

The chain recombines TRBV5-1 with TRBJ1-5; 10 positions agree with TRBD1. V gave up 5 bases and J gave up 7 bases; unmatched junction bases: 12. The CDR3 consists of 16 residues. In germline, CDR1 is SGHRS, CDR2 YFSETQ. The chain's CDR3 is CASSIGTGVGRQPQHF. CDR3 nucleotide sequence: TGCGCCAGCAGTATCGGGACAGGGGTGGGTCGACAGCCCCAGCATTTT. Complete variable domain (other parts from reference TRBV5-1 and TRBJ1-5): KAGVTQTPRYLIKTRGQQVTLSCSPISGHRSVSWYQQTPGQGLQFLFEYFSETQRNKGNFPGRFSGRQFSNSRSEMNVSTLELGDSALYLCASSIGTGVGRQPQHFGDGTRLSIL.